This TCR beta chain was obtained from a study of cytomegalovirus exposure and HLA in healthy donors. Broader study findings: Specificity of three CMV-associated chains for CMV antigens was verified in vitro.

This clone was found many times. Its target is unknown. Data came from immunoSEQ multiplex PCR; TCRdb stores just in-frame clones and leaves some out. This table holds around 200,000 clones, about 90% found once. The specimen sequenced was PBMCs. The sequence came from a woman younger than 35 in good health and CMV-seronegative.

The CDR3 sequence is CASSLDSGQGGQPQHF. The CDR3 DNA reads as TGTGCCAGCAGCCTGGACTCCGGACAGGGCGGTCAGCCCCAGCATTTT. The rearrangement links TRBV4-2 to TRBJ1-5; 8 nucleotides agree with TRBD1. Germline lookup yields CDR1 LGHNA and CDR2 YNFKEQ. The CDR3 runs to 16 residues. V was clipped by 4 bases and J by 6 bases; unmatched bases: 11.